This TCR beta chain was sequenced for a study of identical twins. This clonotype was observed at least ten times. Its specificity is not known. Every one of the donors was a healthy Caucasian. TCRdb itself ran the 5' RACE reads through MiXCR, one entry per CDR3 protein. The profile covers 1.5 million to 2 million distinct CDR3 sequences, with about 31% appearing a single time and under 0.35% taken by the ten largest. The germline V gene has CDR1 MDHEN and CDR2 SYDVKM. The CDR3 consists of 13 residues. Trimming stripped 6 bases from V and 4 bases from J, with 12 bases between. Findings and caveats of the study: Among beta out-of-frame sequences, excess sharing between twins appeared weaker. For cord blood, abundant beta clonotypes had fewer insertions, unlike memory repertoires, which showed none.

Sequenced input: cord blood. The chain uses TRBV28 and TRBJ1-2; maybe TRBD1 (6 bases). This clonotype was sampled from a newborn girl in good health. The CDR3 nucleotides are TGTGCCAGCAGCTTACAGGGACGCTATGGCTACACCTTC. This sequence encodes CASSLQGRYGYTF.